The clone carrying this T cell receptor beta chain was recorded many times. What it binds is not known. Through template switching, a universal primer site was introduced, and the cDNA contained unique molecular identifiers. MiXCR, run by TCRdb on the 5' RACE reads, gives a single entry per CDR3 protein. Of about 890,000 distinct CDR3 sequences in the sample, around 12% were seen once. This entry belongs to a study of identical twins. Study conclusions and caveats: Twin pairs had excess sharing that was weaker in beta out-of-frame sequences.

V was cut by 3 bases and J by 2 bases, with 7 bases left in between. CDR3 length equals 13 residues. These data also formed part of another study, on yellow fever vaccine responses in identical twins. That work adds: Twin vaccine T cell responses reportedly seemed partly convergent, partly personalized.

This receptor was obtained from a woman in her late teens or twenties in good health. The genes are TRBV12-3 or TRBV12-4 and TRBJ1-2; no clear D. Sequenced input: PBMCs. CDR3 sequence: CASSFSENYGYTF. CDR3 bases: TGTGCCAGCAGTTTTAGTGAGAACTATGGCTACACCTTC.